These 15 T cell receptor beta chains came from one sample sequenced in a study of cytomegalovirus exposure and HLA in healthy donors. Primers for the PCR totalled 60 Vbeta and 13 Jbeta. The data were produced by immunoSEQ multiplex PCR, yet TCRdb's version contains in-frame clones alone and is incomplete. The table includes about 140,000 clones, 70% to 80% detected once. Sequenced material: PBMCs. The receptors derive from a female donor in good health and CMV-seronegative.

This clone was picked up a small number of times. The gene calls are TRBV2 and TRBJ1-5; the match to TRBD1 covers 8 bases. The CDR3 is 16 residues long. Losses at the gene ends were 5 bases for V and 1 base for J; bases not matched to a gene: 7. Germline CDR1 reads SNHLY; CDR2 reads FYNNEI. CDR3 loop: CASSTTGVVSNQPQHF. CDR3 in DNA: TGTGCCAGCAGTACGACAGGGGTTGTGAGCAATCAGCCCCAGCATTTT.

The rearrangement joins TRBV5-1 to TRBJ2-1; 10 bases are shared with TRBD1. Trimming took 0 bases from V and 8 from J; bases not matched to a gene: 5. This CDR3 is built from 15 residues. Germline V CDR1 and CDR2: SGHRS, YFSETQ. Here the CDR3 reads CASSLGQGAWDEQFF. DNA for the CDR3: TGCGCCAGCAGCTTGGGACAGGGGGCTTGGGATGAGCAGTTCTTC.

Only a few counts were recorded for this clone. J is TRBJ2-3 and V is TRBV4-1; D is perhaps TRBD1 (6 bases). The V gene's germline CDR1 is MGHRA and CDR2 YSYEKL. The CDR3 runs 15 residues. V was clipped by 1 base and J by 5 bases, with 13 bases between them. The CDR3 loop reads CASSQARGSGDTQYF. CDR3 nucleotides: TGCGCCAGCAGCCAAGCGAGGGGGTCCGGAGATACGCAGTATTTT.

The chain carries TRBV4-1 and TRBJ2-3, with TRBD2 matching 7 bases. The CDR3 sequence is 14 residues long. Losses at the gene ends were 1 base for V and 4 bases for J; bases not matched to a gene: 2. CDR1 is MGHRA and CDR2 is YSYEKL in the germline V gene. CDR3 amino acids: CASSQGGGADTQYF. The CDR3 DNA is TGCGCCAGCAGCCAAGGCGGGGGAGCAGATACGCAGTATTTT.

The chain is built from TRBV5-5 and TRBJ2-5, with a possible D match to TRBD2 (6 bases). Trimming left V 4 bases short and J 5 bases short, with 21 bases between. Germline CDR1 SGHKS, CDR2 YYEKEE (reference sequence). CDR3 length: 16 residues. CDR3 region: CASSELWGGTVETQYF. CDR3 nucleotide sequence: TGTGCCAGCAGCGAATTATGGGGCGGGACGGTGGAGACCCAGTACTTC. The variable domain in full, completed from reference TRBV5-5 and TRBJ2-5, reads DAGVTQSPTHLIKTRGQQVTLRCSPISGHKSVSWYQQVLGQGPQFIFQYYEKEERGRGNFPDRFSARQFPNYSSELNVNALLLGDSALYLCASSELWGGTVETQYFGPGTRLLVL.

The chain has TRBV9 and TRBJ1-1; D is unclear. The V gene lost 0 bases and the J gene lost 5 bases, with 14 bases spanning the gap. CDR3 length: 15 residues. Germline V CDR1 and CDR2: SGDLS, YYNGEE. The CDR3 here is CASSVDRGLRTEAFF. The DNA for the CDR3 is TGTGCCAGCAGCGTAGACCGGGGATTGAGAACTGAAGCTTTCTTT.

V usage is TRBV9 and J usage is TRBJ1-4, with 7 bases matching TRBD1. From germline, CDR1 is SGDLS and CDR2 YYNGEE. The CDR3 runs 15 residues. Germline trimming cut 4 bases from V and 7 bases from J; bases unmatched to any gene: 10. CDR3 region: CASSSLRGDGEKLFF. CDR3 DNA sequence: TGTGCCAGCAGCTCCCTCAGGGGGGACGGTGAAAAACTGTTTTTT.

The V gene is TRBV5-4, the J gene TRBJ2-2; weak D call: TRBD1 (5 bases). Trimming took off 0 bases at V and 0 bases at J, with 6 bases between the two ends. The CDR3 is 15 residues long. The germline V gene encodes CDR1 SGHNT and CDR2 YYREEE (reference sequence). CDR3 bases: TGTGCCAGCAGCTTGGACAGGACGAACACCGGGGAGCTGTTTTTT. This codes for CASSLDRTNTGELFF. Supplemented by reference TRBV5-4 and TRBJ2-2, the full variable domain reads ETGVTQSPTHLIKTRGQQVTLRCSSQSGHNTVSWYQQALGQGPQFIFQYYREEENGRGNFPPRFSGLQFPNYSSELNVNALELDDSALYLCASSLDRTNTGELFFGEGSRLTVL.

This chain joins TRBV10-1 and TRBJ2-7; 7 positions match TRBD2. After removal of 3 bases from V and 2 bases from J, the junction contained 10 bases not matched to a gene. The CDR3 runs to 16 residues. Germline V gene lookup returns CDR1 WNHNN and CDR2 SYGVQD (reference sequence). The CDR3 DNA is TGCGCCAGCAGTGACCAAGGCAAGCGGGGCACCTACGAGCAGTACTTC. Translating gives CASSDQGKRGTYEQYF.

The CDR3 DNA sequence: TGCGCCAGCAGCCAAGATCCGGGTGCGGGATATGGCTACACCTTC. It yields the protein CASSQDPGAGYGYTF. The chain combines TRBV4-3 with TRBJ1-2, with D unclear. Germline V gene lookup returns CDR1 LGHNA and CDR2 YSLEER. The V end lost 0 bases, the J end lost 5 bases, and 13 bases lay between the germline ends. This CDR3 is built from 15 residues.

J is TRBJ2-7 and V is TRBV5-1; 11 bases fit TRBD2. CDR3 length equals 15 residues. V shed 0 bases, J shed 3 bases, and the junction held 2 bases outside the gene matches. Germline lookup yields CDR1 SGHRS and CDR2 YFSETQ. The CDR3 loop is CASSLGTSGSYEQYF. The CDR3 nucleotides are TGCGCCAGCAGCTTGGGTACTAGCGGGAGCTACGAGCAGTACTTC.

J is TRBJ1-5 and V is TRBV4-1, with 10 bases fitting TRBD1. The germline gives CDR1 MGHRA, CDR2 YSYEKL. The CDR3 extends over 15 amino acids. V shed 1 base and J 6 bases; nucleotides not matched to a gene: 3. This CDR3 is CASSQVRDRGQPQHF. CDR3 nucleotides: TGCGCCAGCAGCCAAGTGAGGGACAGGGGTCAGCCCCAGCATTTT.

This chain joins TRBV28 and TRBJ2-1; 8 bases match TRBD1. This CDR3 region has 17 residues. The V gene end was trimmed by 6 bases and the J gene end by 3 bases; junction bases not matched to a gene: 13. CDR1 and CDR2 from the germline V gene are MDHEN and SYDVKM. CDR3 residues: CASRGDRNPLNYNEQFF. The CDR3 nucleotides are TGTGCCAGCAGGGGGGACAGGAACCCACTTAACTACAATGAGCAGTTCTTC.

This chain joins TRBV18 and TRBJ2-1; D ambiguous. Germline V gene lookup returns CDR1 KGHSH and CDR2 LQKENI. V lost 1 base and J 4 bases, leaving 8 bases between the germline ends. This CDR3 spans 14 amino acids. The CDR3 sequence: CASSPQSIYNEQFF. CDR3 sequence (DNA): TGTGCCAGCTCACCACAGAGTATTTACAATGAGCAGTTCTTC. Supplemented by reference TRBV18 and TRBJ2-1, the full variable domain reads NAGVMQNPRHLVRRRGQEARLRCSPMKGHSHVYWYRQLPEEGLKFMVYLQKENIIDESGMPKERFSAEFPKEGPSILRIQQVVRGDSAAYFCASSPQSIYNEQFFGPGTRLTVL.

The chain uses TRBV28 and TRBJ2-4, with 7 bases lining up with TRBD2. The CDR3 is made up of 14 amino acids. The ends lost 4 bases at V and 4 bases at J; junction bases unmatched: 4. The germline CDR1 and CDR2 sequences are MDHEN and SYDVKM. The CDR3 loop is CASSWEREKNIQYF. The CDR3, as DNA: TGTGCCAGCAGTTGGGAGCGGGAAAAAAACATTCAGTACTTC.